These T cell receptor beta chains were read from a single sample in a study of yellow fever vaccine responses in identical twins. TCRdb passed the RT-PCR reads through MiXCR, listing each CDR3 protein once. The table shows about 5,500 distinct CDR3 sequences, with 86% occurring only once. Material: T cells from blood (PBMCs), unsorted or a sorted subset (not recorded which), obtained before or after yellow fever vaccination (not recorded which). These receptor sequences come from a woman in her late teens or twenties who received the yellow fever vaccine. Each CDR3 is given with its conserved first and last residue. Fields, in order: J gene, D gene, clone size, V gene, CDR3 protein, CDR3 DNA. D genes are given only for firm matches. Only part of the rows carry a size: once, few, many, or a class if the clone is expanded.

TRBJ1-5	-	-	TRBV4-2	CASSQGEENQPQHF	TGTGCCAGCAGCCAAGGAGAGGAGAATCAGCCCCAGCATTTT
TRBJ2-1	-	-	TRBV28	CASSFDSLANEQFF	TGTGCCAGCAGTTTCGACTCCCTTGCAAATGAGCAGTTCTTC
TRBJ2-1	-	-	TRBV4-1	CASSQDSSYNEQFF	TGCGCCAGCAGCCAAGACTCCTCATACAATGAGCAGTTCTTC
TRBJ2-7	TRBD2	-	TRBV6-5	CASSYSVAGAYEQYF	TGTGCCAGCAGTTACTCGGTAGCGGGGGCCTACGAGCAGTACTTC
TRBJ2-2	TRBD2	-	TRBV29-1	CSVESFSGSGTGELFF	TGCAGCGTTGAATCGTTTAGCGGGAGTGGGACCGGGGAGCTGTTTTTT
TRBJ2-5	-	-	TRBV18	CASSMVRDQETQYF	TGTGCCAGCTCTATGGTCAGGGACCAAGAGACCCAGTACTTC
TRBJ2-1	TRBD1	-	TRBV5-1	CASSYRDRGRSEQFF	TGCGCCAGCAGCTACCGGGACAGGGGGCGGAGTGAGCAGTTCTTC
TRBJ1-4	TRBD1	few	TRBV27	CASSSLLGTGDEKLFF	TGTGCCAGCAGTTCGCTTCTCGGGACAGGGGATGAAAAACTGTTTTTT
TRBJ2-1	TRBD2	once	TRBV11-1	CASSLGRLRGRNGYEQFF	TGTGCCAGCAGCTTAGGTCGGTTACGCGGGAGGAATGGGTATGAACAGTTCTTC
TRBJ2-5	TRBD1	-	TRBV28	CASSLPGQQETQYF	TGTGCCAGCAGTTTACCGGGACAGCAAGAGACCCAGTACTTC
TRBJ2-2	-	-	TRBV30	CAWSGRRTGELFF	TGTGCCTGGAGCGGGCGGCGGACCGGGGAGCTGTTTTTT
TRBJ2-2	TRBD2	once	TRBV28	CASSPLLSGLAGELFF	TGTGCCAGCAGTCCCCTCCTTAGCGGGCTAGCGGGGGAGCTGTTTTTT
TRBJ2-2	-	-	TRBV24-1	CATSDSSATGELFF	TGTGCCACCAGTGATTCGAGCGCCACCGGGGAGCTGTTTTTT
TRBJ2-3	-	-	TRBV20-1	CSARLGSTDTQYF	TGCAGTGCTAGGTTAGGGAGCACAGATACGCAGTATTTT
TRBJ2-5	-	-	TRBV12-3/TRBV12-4	CASSLVREETQYF	TGTGCCAGCAGTTTAGTTCGGGAGGAGACCCAGTACTTC
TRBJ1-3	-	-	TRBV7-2	CASSHPARSRNTIYF	TGTGCCAGCAGCCATCCGGCGAGAAGTAGAAACACCATATATTTT
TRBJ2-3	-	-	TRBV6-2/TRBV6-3	CASSSTNSDTQYF	TGTGCCAGCAGTTCGACTAATTCAGATACGCAGTATTTT
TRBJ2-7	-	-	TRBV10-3	CAISESTSYEQYF	TGTGCCATCAGTGAGTCTACCTCCTACGAGCAGTACTTC
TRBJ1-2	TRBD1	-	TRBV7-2	CASSSNQGAGGYTF	TGTGCCAGCAGCTCGAATCAGGGGGCTGGTGGCTACACCTTC
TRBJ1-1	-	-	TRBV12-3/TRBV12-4	CASTEMGDTAFF	TGTGCCAGCACCGAAATGGGGGATACGGCTTTCTTT
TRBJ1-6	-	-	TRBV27	CASSIAGSSPLHF	TGTGCCAGCAGTATAGCAGGGAGCTCACCCCTCCACTTT
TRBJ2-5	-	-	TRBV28	CASSGVAQETQYF	TGTGCCAGCAGTGGGGTGGCACAAGAGACCCAGTACTTC
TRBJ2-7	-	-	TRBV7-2	CASSLKAAYEQYF	TGTGCCAGCAGCTTAAAAGCAGCCTACGAGCAGTACTTC
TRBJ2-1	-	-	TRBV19	CASRPLVAPGGNEQFF	TGTGCCAGTAGGCCACTAGTAGCGCCTGGTGGTAATGAGCAGTTCTTC
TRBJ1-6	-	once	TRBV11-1	CASSLSVSGGSPLHF	TGTGCCAGCAGCTTATCCGTGTCGGGAGGTTCACCCCTCCACTTT
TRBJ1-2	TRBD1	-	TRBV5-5	CASSPGQLNYGYTF	TGTGCCAGCAGCCCGGGACAGCTAAACTATGGCTACACCTTC
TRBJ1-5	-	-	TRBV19	CASTRWSNQPQHF	TGTGCCAGTACCAGGTGGAGCAATCAGCCCCAGCATTTT
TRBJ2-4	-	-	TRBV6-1	CASREELAKNIQYF	TGTGCCAGCAGAGAAGAGCTAGCCAAAAACATTCAGTACTTC
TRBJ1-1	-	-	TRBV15	CATSRDRQQIF	TGTGCCACCAGCAGAGATAGGCAGCAGATCTTT